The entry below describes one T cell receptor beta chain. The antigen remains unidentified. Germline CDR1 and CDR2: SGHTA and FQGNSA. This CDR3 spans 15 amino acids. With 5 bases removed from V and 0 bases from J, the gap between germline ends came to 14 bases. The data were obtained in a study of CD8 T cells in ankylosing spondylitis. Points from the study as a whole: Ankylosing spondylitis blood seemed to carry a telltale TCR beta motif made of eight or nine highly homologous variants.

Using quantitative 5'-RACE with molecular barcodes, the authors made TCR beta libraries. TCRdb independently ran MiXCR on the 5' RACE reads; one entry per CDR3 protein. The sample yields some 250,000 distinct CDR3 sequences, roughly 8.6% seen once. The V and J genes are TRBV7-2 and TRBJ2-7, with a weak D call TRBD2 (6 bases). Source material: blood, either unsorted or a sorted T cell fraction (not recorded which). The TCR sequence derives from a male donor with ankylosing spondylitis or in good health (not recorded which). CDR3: CASSESSVSSYEQYF. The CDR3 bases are TGTGCCAGCAGCGAATCTAGCGTGAGCTCCTACGAGCAGTACTTC.